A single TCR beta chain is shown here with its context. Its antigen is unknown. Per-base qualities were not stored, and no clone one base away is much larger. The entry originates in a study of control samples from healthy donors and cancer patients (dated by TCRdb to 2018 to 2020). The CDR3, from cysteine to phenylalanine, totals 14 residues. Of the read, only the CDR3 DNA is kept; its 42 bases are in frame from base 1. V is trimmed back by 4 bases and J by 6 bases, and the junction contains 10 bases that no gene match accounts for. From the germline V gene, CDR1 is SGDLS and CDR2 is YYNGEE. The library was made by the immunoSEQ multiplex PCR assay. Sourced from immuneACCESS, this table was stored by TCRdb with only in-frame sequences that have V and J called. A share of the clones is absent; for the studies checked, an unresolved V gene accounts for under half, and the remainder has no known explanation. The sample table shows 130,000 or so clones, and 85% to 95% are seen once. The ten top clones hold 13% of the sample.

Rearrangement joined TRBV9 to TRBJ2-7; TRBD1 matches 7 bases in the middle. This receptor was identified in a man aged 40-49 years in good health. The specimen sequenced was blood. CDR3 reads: CASSPPTGKLEQYF. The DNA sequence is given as TGTGCCAGCAGCCCCCCGACAGGGAAGCTCGAGCAGTACTTC.